These 5 T cell receptor beta chains were sequenced from one sample in a study of blood T cells in healthy people across ages. Together with a sample-barcoded 5' primer, a J-beta primer mix was included in a second PCR lasting about 6 to 11 cycles. TCRdb recomputed calls from the 5' RACE reads with MiXCR, one row per CDR3 protein. The sample holds over 500,000 distinct CDR3 sequences; approximately 52% are singletons and the top ten take 13%. Sequenced sample: blood. The origin of the receptors is a woman over 75 in good health.

The chain joins TRBV28 to TRBJ2-3, with D possibly being TRBD1 or TRBD2 (6 bases each). There are 17 residues in the CDR3. CDR1 and CDR2 from the germline V gene are MDHEN and SYDVKM. Between the trimmed V and J ends, which lost 2 bases and 2 bases, there was a span of 17 bases. The CDR3 loop is CASSLQGGQRYTDTQYF. In DNA form, the CDR3 reads TGTGCCAGCAGTTTACAAGGGGGGCAGAGATACACAGATACGCAGTATTTT. Full variable domain (missing parts from reference TRBV28 and TRBJ2-3): DVKVTQSSRYLVKRTGEKVFLECVQDMDHENMFWYRQDPGLGLRLIYFSYDVKMKEKGDIPEGYSVSREKKERFSLILESASTNQTSMYLCASSLQGGQRYTDTQYFGPGTRLTVL.

V gene TRBV29-1 combines with J gene TRBJ2-4, with 7 bases aligning to TRBD2. The CDR3 contains 16 residues. Trimming cost V 6 bases and J 0 bases; bases outside gene matches: 11. Germline V gene data show CDR1 as SQVTM and CDR2 as ANQGSEA. The CDR3 sequence is CSVARGGILAKNIQYF. CDR3 DNA: TGCAGCGTCGCCCGGGGAGGGATTCTAGCCAAAAACATTCAGTACTTC. The full variable domain, completed using reference TRBV29-1 and TRBJ2-4, is SAVISQKPSRDICQRGTSLTIQCQVDSQVTMMFWYRQQPGQSLTLIATANQGSEATYESGFVIDKFPISRPNLTFSTLTVSNMSPEDSSIYLCSVARGGILAKNIQYFGAGTRLSVL.

This clonotype was counted only a few times. The rearrangement joins TRBV12-3 or TRBV12-4 to TRBJ2-2; D perhaps matches TRBD1 (5 bases). V lost 7 bases and J lost 3, with 18 bases in between. The CDR3 extends over 16 amino acids. CDR3 nucleotide sequence: TGTGCCAGCATCCCTAAGGTGACAGCCTACACCGGGGAGCTGTTTTTT. Translated, it gives CASIPKVTAYTGELFF.

This clonotype was detected many times. One end of the junction fails to match germline, which may point to a read error. The chain joins TRBV5-1 to TRBJ2-5, with 12 bases matching TRBD2. Germline V lookup: CDR1 SGHRS, CDR2 YFSETQ. The CDR3 is made up of 14 amino acids. The CDR3 bases are TGTGCCAGCAGCTCGGGACTAGCGGGAGAGACCCAGTACTTC. It encodes CASSSGLAGETQYF.

This clonotype was observed a handful of times. The chain couples TRBV20-1 to TRBJ2-3; 8 bases map to TRBD2. Germline V gene sequence: CDR1 DFQATT, CDR2 SNEGSKA (reference sequence). V was clipped by 0 bases and J by 7 bases; unmatched bases: 9. This CDR3 spans 15 amino acids. CDR3 loop: CSARDLSGGGNTQYF. CDR3 nucleotide sequence: TGCAGTGCTAGAGATCTGAGCGGGGGCGGGAATACGCAGTATTTT.